This T cell receptor beta chain was documented in a study of shared clonotypes between healthy human individuals. Study details: Three CD4 naive, three CD4 memory, two CD8 naive and one CD8 memory plate were used per donor.

In the authors' methods: ImmunoSEQ sequences covered only the junction and lacked quality scores; filtering therefore differed. Sequenced by immunoSEQ multiplex PCR; TCRdb stores in-frame clones only, minus some. V, J and clone size are taken as reported in that table, and D and trimming were inferred from the DNA itself. Of around 610,000 clones in the sample, about 96% were seen once. The CDR3 length is 15 residues. The germline V gene encodes CDR1 SGHVS and CDR2 FNYEAQ. Between the trimmed V and J ends, which lost 0 bases and 3 bases, there was a span of 12 bases. Naive CD8 cells, CD45RO-negative and positively selected for CCR7, excluded terminally differentiated effector memory CD45RA+ cells. About this clone: What it binds is not known.

Study observations and caveats: There were few donors, and this limited the genetic and exposure-history diversity represented.

The sequence was collected from a woman in her 30s in good health. Material for sequencing was naive CD8+ T cells sorted from blood. V and J are TRBV7-6 and TRBJ2-7; D perhaps matches TRBD2 (5 bases). The CDR3 coding sequence is TGTGCCAGCAGCTTAGCGGACCCGGGGTACTACGAGCAGTACTTC. It codes for CASSLADPGYYEQYF.